Described below is a single T cell receptor beta chain sequence and its context. Sequencing used immunoSEQ multiplex PCR; TCRdb keeps in-frame clones, though not all of them. Counted here are hundreds of thousands of clones, around 88% occurring once; the ten biggest clones make up around 2%. This sample is drawn from a study of blood T cell repertoires in COVID-19. In the study overall: Nucleic acid was either cDNA or gDNA, and it came from T cells, B-cell-depleted T cells, or PBMCs.

CDR1 is LGHNA and CDR2 is YSLEER in the germline V gene. The CDR3 sequence is 16 residues long. V lost 1 base, J lost 1 base, and 13 bases lay in between. The chain has TRBV4-3 and TRBJ2-5, with a possible D match to TRBD2 (6 bases). This TCR was recovered from a woman between 50 and 59 years old who had recovered from COVID-19. The sequencing input was PBMCs or T cells enriched from blood (not recorded which). This chain's CDR3 is CASSQALGLGQETQYF. As DNA, the CDR3 is TGCGCCAGCAGCCAAGCCCTGGGACTCGGCCAAGAGACCCAGTACTTC.